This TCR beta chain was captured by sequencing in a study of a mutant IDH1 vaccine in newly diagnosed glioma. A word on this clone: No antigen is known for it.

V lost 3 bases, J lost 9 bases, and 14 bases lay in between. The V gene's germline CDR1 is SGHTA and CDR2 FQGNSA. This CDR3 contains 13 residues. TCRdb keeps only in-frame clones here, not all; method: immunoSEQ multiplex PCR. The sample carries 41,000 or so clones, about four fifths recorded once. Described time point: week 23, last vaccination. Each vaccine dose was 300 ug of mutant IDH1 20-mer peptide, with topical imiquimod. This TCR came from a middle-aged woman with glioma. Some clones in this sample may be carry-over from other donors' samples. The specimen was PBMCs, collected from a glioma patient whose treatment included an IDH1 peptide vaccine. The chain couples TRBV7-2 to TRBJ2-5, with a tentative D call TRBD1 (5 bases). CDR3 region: CASSFPDLRAQYF. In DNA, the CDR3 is TGTGCCAGCAGCTTCCCGGACCTCAGGGCCCAGTACTTC.